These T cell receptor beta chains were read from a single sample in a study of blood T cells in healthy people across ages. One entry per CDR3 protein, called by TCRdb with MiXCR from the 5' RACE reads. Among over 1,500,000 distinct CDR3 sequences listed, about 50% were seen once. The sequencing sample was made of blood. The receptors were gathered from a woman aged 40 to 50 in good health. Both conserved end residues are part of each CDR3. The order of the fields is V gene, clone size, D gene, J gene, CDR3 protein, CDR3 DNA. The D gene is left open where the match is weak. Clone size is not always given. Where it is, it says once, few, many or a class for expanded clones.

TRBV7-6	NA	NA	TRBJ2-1	CASSLAGVGPVSYNEQFF	TGTGCCAGCAGCTTAGCCGGGGTCGGGCCGGTCTCCTACAATGAGCAGTTCTTC
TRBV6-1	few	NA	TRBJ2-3	CASPSKEYKTDTQYF	TGTGCCAGCCCATCAAAGGAGTATAAGACAGATACGCAGTATTTT
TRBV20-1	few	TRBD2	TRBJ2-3	CSASGLVGSDTQYF	TGCAGTGCTAGCGGACTAGTTGGTTCAGATACGCAGTATTTT
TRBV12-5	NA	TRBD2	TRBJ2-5	CASGLVQSSGGPETQYF	TGTGCTAGTGGTTTGGTACAGTCTAGCGGGGGCCCGGAGACCCAGTACTTC
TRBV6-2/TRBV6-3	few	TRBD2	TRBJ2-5	CASSYWLAGGHRPEETQYF	TGTGCCAGCAGTTACTGGCTAGCGGGGGGACACCGCCCCGAAGAGACCCAGTACTTC
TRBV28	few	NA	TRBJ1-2	CASSFQGSGYTF	TGTGCCAGCAGTTTTCAGGGGTCGGGCTACACCTTC
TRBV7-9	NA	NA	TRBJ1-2	CASTGSLGQLNYGYTF	TGTGCCTCTACGGGCTCCCTAGGGCAGCTAAACTATGGCTACACCTTC
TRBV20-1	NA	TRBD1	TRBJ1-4	CSARDMGTGGVGGEKLFF	TGCAGTGCTAGAGATATGGGGACAGGGGGAGTTGGAGGAGAAAAACTGTTTTTT
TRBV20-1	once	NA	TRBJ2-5	CSARVRIQETQYF	TGCAGTGCTAGAGTTAGGATCCAAGAGACCCAGTACTTC
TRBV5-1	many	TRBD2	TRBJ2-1	CASSLGLAGRNEQFF	TGTGCCAGCAGCTTAGGACTAGCGGGGAGAAATGAGCAGTTCTTC
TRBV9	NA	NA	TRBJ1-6	CASSVEGSGRESLHF	TGTGCCAGCAGCGTAGAAGGTTCGGGTAGGGAATCCCTCCACTTT
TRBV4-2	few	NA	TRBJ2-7	CASSSYLGDEQYF	TGTGCCAGCAGCTCTTACTTGGGCGATGAGCAGTACTTC